This paragraph covers one TCR beta chain sequence. Profiling relied on immunoSEQ multiplex PCR, and the TCRdb table lists in-frame clones only, not all of them. Among approximately 1,000,000 clones, around three quarters were seen once, and the ten largest hold more than 0.45%. The record originates from a study of shared clonotypes between healthy human individuals. The V and J ends lost 2 bases and 3 bases, in that order; junction bases with no gene match: 4. The CDR3 has 14 residues. The germline V gene encodes CDR1 MNHEY and CDR2 SVGAGI. This sequence originates from a man between 18 and 29 years old in good health. Some clones in this sample may be carry-over from other donors' samples. The rearrangement links TRBV6-5 to TRBJ2-7, with 7 bases lining up with TRBD1. The sequenced sample was memory CD4+ T cells from PBMCs. Subset indicated: CD45RA-negative fraction. The CDR3 coding sequence is TGTGCCAGCAGTTACAGGGGGCGCAACTACGAGCAGTACTTC. Translating it yields CASSYRGRNYEQYF.